What follows is one T cell receptor beta chain and its context. Its antigen is unknown. The sample comes from a study of vaccination effects on CD4 cells after COVID-19. Scientists isolated CD4+ T cells after an approximately 10-day culture period ended. The V and J ends lost 5 bases and 6 bases, in that order; junction bases with no gene match: 10. The CDR3 spans 13 residues. CDR1 is SQVTM and CDR2 is ANQGSEA in the germline V gene. The method was immunoSEQ multiplex PCR; TCRdb's version includes in-frame clones alone and lacks a portion of them. The table shows around 27,000 clones, with 50% to 70% occurring only once.

The receptor comes from a human donor who received a COVID-19 vaccine. Sample: CD4+ T cells from PBMCs cultured without peptide, taken before COVID-19 vaccination. The V and J genes are TRBV29-1 and TRBJ2-7; 7 nucleotides match TRBD1. The CDR3 nucleotides read TGCAGCGTTTCCGGGACAGTAGGAGCCGAGCAGTACTTC. It codes for CSVSGTVGAEQYF.